This T cell receptor (beta chain) was sequenced during a study of early T cells in non-severe SARS-CoV-2 infection. This clonotype was observed a handful of times. Unique molecular identifier tags were affixed to discrete cDNA molecules. TCRdb independently ran MiXCR on the 5' RACE reads; one entry per CDR3 protein. Among tens of thousands of distinct CDR3 sequences listed, roughly an eighth were seen once. Germline V gives CDR1 SGHNT, CDR2 YYREEE (reference sequence). V lost 2 bases to trimming and J lost 3 bases; unmatched junction nucleotides: 3. The CDR3 covers 14 residues. The gene calls are TRBV5-4 and TRBJ1-1, with 8 nucleotides matching TRBD1. The material sequenced was whole blood. This clonotype originated in an adult who was a healthcare worker with PCR-confirmed SARS-CoV-2 infection or an uninfected control (not recorded which). The CDR3 nucleotides read TGTGCCAGCAGCTTAGGACAGGGATACACTGAAGCTTTCTTT. The encoded protein is CASSLGQGYTEAFF.